Given below is one TCR beta chain in context. Its antigen is unidentified. The PCR used 60 V beta and 13 J beta primers. Data came from immunoSEQ multiplex PCR; TCRdb stores just in-frame clones and leaves some out. The profile shows about 82,000 clones, about 90% of them singletons. The data belong to a study of glioma-infiltrating T cells after dendritic cell vaccination. Study-level information: Patients had newly diagnosed or recurrent glioblastoma and received dendritic cell vaccines.

The study, taken as a whole, reports: Estimated pretreatment TIL content predicted outcome after dendritic cell vaccination.

The germline gives CDR1 SNHLY, CDR2 FYNNEI. V lost 6 bases, J lost 1 base, and 13 bases lay in between. CDR3 size: 15 residues. The material sequenced was blood, taken before dendritic cell vaccination. The receptor's source is a human donor with glioblastoma. The chain employs TRBV2 and TRBJ1-3, with a weak D call TRBD1 (5 bases). CDR3 nucleotide sequence: TGTGCCAGCAGCCGCGACAGTCCATCTGGAAACACCATATATTTT. Translation: CASSRDSPSGNTIYF. Supplemented by reference TRBV2 and TRBJ1-3, the full variable domain reads EPEVTQTPSHQVTQMGQEVILRCVPISNHLYFYWYRQILGQKVEFLVSFYNNEISEKSEIFDDQFSVERPDGSNFTLKIRSTKLEDSAMYFCASSRDSPSGNTIYFGEGSWLTVV.